This entry is about one T cell receptor beta chain. This record comes from a study of shared clonotypes between healthy human individuals. Study background: The donors, two women and a few men, were aged 18 to 49.

Method: immunoSEQ multiplex PCR; TCRdb's copy keeps in-frame clones and lacks some. The table shows roughly 640,000 clones, with about 74% occurring only once. In germline, CDR1 is MDHEN, CDR2 SYDVKM. The CDR3 sequence is 13 residues long. V lost 4 bases, J lost 8 bases, and 14 bases lay in between. Donors, without exception, were Caucasian adults residing in Nashville, Tennessee. This clonotype was obtained from a woman in her 30s in good health. The sample comprised memory CD4+ T cells sorted from blood. As to subset: CD45RA-negative fraction. The chain recombines TRBV28 with TRBJ1-1; D unclear. The DNA for the CDR3 is TGTGCCAGCAGTTCCCCCCCCGTGGCCGAAGCTTTCTTT. Protein product: CASSSPPVAEAFF.